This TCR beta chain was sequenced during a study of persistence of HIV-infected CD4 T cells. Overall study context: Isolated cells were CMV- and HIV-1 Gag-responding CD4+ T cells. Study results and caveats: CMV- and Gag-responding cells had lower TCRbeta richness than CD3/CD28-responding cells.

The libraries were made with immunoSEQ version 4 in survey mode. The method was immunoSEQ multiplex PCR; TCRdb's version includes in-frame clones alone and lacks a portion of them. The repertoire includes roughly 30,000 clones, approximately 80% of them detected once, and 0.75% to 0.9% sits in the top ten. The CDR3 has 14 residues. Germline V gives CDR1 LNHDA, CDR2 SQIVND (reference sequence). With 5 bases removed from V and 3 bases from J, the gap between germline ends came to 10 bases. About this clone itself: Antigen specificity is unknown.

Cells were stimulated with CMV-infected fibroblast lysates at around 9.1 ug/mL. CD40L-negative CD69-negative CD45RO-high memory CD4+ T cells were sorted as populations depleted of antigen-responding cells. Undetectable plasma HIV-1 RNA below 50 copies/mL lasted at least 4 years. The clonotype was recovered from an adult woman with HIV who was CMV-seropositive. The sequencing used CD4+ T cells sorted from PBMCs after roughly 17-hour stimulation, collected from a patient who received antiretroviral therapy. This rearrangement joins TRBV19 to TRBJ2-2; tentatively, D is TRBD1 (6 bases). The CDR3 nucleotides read TGTGCCAGTAGTGCTAACAGGGACACCGGGGAGCTGTTTTTT. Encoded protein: CASSANRDTGELFF.